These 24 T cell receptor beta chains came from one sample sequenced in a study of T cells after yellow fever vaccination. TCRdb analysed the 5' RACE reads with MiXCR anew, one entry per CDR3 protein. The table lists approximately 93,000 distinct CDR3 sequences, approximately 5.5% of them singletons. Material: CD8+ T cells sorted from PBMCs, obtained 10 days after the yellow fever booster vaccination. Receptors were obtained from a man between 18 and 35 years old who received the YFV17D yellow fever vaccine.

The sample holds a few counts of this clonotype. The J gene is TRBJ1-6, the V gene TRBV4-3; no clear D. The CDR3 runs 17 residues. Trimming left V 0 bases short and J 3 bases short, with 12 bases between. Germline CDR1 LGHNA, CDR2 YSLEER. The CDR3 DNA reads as TGCGCCAGCAGCCAAGAATCGACTGCCTTCTATAATTCACCCCTCCACTTT. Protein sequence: CASSQESTAFYNSPLHF.

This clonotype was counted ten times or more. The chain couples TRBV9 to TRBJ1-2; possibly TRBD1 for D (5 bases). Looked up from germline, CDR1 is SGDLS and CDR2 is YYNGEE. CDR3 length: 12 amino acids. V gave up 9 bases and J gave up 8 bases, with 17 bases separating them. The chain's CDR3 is CATRDLRRGYTF. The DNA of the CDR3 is TGTGCCACCCGGGACCTTCGTCGGGGCTACACCTTC.

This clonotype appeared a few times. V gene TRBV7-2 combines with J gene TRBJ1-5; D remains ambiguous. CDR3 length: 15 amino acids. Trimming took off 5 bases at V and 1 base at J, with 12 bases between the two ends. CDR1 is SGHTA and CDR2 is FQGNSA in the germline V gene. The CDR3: CASSRWSISNQPQHF. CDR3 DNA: TGTGCCAGCAGCCGATGGTCTATAAGCAATCAGCCCCAGCATTTT.

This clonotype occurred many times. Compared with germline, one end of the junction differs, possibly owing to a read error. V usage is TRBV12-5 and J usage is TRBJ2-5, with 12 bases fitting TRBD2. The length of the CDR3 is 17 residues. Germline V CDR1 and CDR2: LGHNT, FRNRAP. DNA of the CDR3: TGTGCTAGTGGTCAACTAGCGGGGGGAATAAATGAAGAGAGCCAGTACTTC. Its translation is CASGQLAGGINEESQYF.

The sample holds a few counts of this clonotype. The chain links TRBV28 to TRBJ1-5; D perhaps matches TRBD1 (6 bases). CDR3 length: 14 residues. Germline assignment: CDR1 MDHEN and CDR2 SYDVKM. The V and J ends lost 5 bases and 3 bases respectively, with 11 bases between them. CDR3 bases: TGTGCCAGCAGTGCCGACAGGTTCAATCAGCCCCAGCATTTT. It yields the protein CASSADRFNQPQHF.

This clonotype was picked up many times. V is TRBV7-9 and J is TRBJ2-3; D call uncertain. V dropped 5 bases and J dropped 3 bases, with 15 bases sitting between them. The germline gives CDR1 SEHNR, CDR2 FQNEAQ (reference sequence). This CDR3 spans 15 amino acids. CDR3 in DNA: TGTGCCAGCAGCCTACACCCGGATGGGACAGATACGCAGTATTTT. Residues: CASSLHPDGTDTQYF.

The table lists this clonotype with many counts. This CDR3 reads CASSLRDRGYEQYF. CDR3 coding DNA: TGTGCCAGCAGTTTAAGGGACAGGGGCTACGAGCAGTACTTC. This chain connects TRBV27 to TRBJ2-7; 10 bases agree with TRBD1. V lost 2 bases, J lost 3 bases, and 1 base stayed unmatched. The CDR3 runs 14 residues. In germline, CDR1 is MNHEY, CDR2 SMNVEV (reference sequence).

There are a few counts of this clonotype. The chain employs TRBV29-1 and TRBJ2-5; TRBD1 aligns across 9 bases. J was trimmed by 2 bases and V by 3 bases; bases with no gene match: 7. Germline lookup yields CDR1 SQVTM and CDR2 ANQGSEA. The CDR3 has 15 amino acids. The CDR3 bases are TGCAGCGTTGAGGACAGGGGAAACCCACAAGAGACCCAGTACTTC. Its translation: CSVEDRGNPQETQYF.

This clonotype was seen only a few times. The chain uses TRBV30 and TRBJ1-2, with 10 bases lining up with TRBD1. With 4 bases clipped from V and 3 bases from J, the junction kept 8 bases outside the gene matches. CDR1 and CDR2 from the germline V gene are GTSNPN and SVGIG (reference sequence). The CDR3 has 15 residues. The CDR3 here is CAWKEPGQGYYGYTF. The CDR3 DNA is TGTGCCTGGAAAGAACCGGGACAGGGGTACTATGGCTACACCTTC.

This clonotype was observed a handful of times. CDR3 DNA sequence: TGCAGTGCTCCCTCGGGAGTAGTTAATTCACCCCTCCACTTT. Its translation: CSAPSGVVNSPLHF. The V gene is TRBV20-1, the J gene TRBJ1-6; no definite D call. V was shortened by 5 bases and J by 6 bases, with 14 bases between the two germline ends. Germline V gene sequence: CDR1 DFQATT, CDR2 SNEGSKA (reference sequence). This CDR3 has 14 residues.

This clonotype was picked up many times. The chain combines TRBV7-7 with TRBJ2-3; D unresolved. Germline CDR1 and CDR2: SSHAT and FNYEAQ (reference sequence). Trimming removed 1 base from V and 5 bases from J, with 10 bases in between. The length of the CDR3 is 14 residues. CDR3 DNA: TGTGCCAGCAGCTTAGACTCCTCCGGAGATACGCAGTATTTT. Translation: CASSLDSSGDTQYF.

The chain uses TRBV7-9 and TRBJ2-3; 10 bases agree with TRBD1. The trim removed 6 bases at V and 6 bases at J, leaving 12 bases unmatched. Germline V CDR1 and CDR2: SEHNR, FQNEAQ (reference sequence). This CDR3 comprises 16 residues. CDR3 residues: CASSSPFGTGEDTQYF. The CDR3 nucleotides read TGTGCCAGCAGTTCCCCCTTTGGGACAGGGGAGGATACGCAGTATTTT.

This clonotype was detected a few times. The chain's CDR3 is CASSLSVQGRGYTF. In DNA, the CDR3 is TGTGCCAGCAGCCTAAGTGTCCAGGGCCGGGGCTACACCTTC. The gene calls are TRBV3-1 and TRBJ1-2, with D possibly being TRBD1 (5 bases). The CDR3 totals 14 residues. With 4 bases removed from V and 8 bases from J, the gap between germline ends came to 17 bases. Looked up from germline, CDR1 is LGHDT and CDR2 is YNNKEL (reference sequence).

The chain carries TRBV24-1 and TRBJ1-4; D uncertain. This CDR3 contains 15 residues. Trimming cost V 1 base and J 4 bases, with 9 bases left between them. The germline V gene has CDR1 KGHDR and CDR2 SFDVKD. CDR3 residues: CATSDLDGDNEKLFF. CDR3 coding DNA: TGTGCCACCAGTGATTTAGACGGTGATAATGAAAAACTGTTTTTT.

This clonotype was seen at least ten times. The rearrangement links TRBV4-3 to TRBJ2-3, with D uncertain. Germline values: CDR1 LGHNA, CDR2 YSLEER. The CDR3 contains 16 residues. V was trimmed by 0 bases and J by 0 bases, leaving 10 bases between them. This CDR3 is CASSQDLLGSTDTQYF. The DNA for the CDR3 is TGCGCCAGCAGCCAAGATTTACTGGGAAGCACAGATACGCAGTATTTT.

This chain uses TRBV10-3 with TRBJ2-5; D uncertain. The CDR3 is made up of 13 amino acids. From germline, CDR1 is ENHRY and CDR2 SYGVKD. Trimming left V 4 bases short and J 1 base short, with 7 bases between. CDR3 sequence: CAISATPQETQYF. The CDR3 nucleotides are TGTGCCATCAGTGCGACGCCCCAAGAGACCCAGTACTTC.

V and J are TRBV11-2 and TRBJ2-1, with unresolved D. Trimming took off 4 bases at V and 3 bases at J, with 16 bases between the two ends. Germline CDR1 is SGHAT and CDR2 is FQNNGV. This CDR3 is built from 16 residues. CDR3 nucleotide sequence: TGTGCCAGCAGCTCTGGTCGTGTAAAGCTCTACAATGAGCAGTTCTTC. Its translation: CASSSGRVKLYNEQFF. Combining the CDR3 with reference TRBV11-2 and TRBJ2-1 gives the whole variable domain EAGVAQSPRYKIIEKRQSVAFWCNPISGHATLYWYQQILGQGPKLLIQFQNNGVVDDSQLPKDRFSAERLKGVDSTLKIQPAKLEDSAVYLCASSSGRVKLYNEQFFGPGTRLTVL.

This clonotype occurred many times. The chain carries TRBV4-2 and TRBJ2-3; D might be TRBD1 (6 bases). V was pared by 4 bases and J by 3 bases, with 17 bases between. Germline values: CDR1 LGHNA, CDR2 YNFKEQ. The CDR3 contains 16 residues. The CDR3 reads CASSLNAGAQTDTQYF. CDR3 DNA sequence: TGTGCCAGCAGCCTGAATGCAGGGGCACAGACAGATACGCAGTATTTT.

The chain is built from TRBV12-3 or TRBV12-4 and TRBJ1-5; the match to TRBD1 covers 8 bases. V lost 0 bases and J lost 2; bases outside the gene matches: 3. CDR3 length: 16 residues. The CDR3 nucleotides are TGTGCCAGCAGTTTAGCGAAGGACAGGGGCAATCAGCCCCAGCATTTT. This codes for CASSLAKDRGNQPQHF.

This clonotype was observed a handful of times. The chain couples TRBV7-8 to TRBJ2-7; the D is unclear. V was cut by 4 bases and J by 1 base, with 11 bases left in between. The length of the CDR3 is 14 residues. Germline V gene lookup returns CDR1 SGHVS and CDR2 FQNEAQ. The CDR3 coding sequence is TGTGCCAGCAGCTACCTAGGACGATCCTACGAGCAGTACGTC. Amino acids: CASSYLGRSYEQYV.

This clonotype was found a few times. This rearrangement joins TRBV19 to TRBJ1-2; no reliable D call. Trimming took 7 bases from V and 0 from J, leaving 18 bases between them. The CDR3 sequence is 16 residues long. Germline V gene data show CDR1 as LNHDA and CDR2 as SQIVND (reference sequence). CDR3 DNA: TGTGCCAGTACCATCTTGGCCTACCGCTCTAACTATGGCTACACCTTC. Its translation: CASTILAYRSNYGYTF.

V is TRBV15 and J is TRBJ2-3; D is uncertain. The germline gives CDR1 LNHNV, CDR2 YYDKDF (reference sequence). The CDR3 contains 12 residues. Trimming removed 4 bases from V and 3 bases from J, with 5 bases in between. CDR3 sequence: CATSISTDTQYF. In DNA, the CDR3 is TGTGCCACCAGCATTTCGACAGATACGCAGTATTTT.

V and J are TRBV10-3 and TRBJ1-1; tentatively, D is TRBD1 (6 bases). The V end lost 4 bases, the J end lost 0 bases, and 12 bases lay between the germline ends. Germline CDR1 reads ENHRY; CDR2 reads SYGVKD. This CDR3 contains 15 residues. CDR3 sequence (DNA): TGTGCCATCAGTGGCAGGGGCGGGTTGAACACTGAAGCTTTCTTT. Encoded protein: CAISGRGGLNTEAFF.

The CDR3 sequence: CASSLLQGSYEQYF. In nucleotides, the CDR3 is TGCGCCAGCAGCTTGTTACAGGGATCCTACGAGCAGTACTTC. The chain carries TRBV5-1 and TRBJ2-7, with a weak D call TRBD1 (6 bases). The CDR3 covers 14 residues. The V gene lost 1 base and the J gene lost 1 base, with 9 bases spanning the gap. In germline, CDR1 is SGHRS, CDR2 YFSETQ.